This T cell receptor beta chain appears in the sequencing data of a study of blood T cell repertoires in COVID-19. Under the authors' procedure: Scientists estimated how many nucleated cells there were by amplifying reference gene primers. Measured with immunoSEQ multiplex PCR; TCRdb has only the in-frame clones, and not every one. V and J calls and clone size come straight from that table; D and trimming were deduced from the DNA. The sample holds 75,000 to 100,000 clones, roughly 83% seen once. The V gene lost 3 bases and the J gene lost 8 bases, with 14 bases spanning the gap. This CDR3 region has 14 residues. The germline V gene has CDR1 SGHNT and CDR2 YYREEE (reference sequence).

The receptor was derived from a human donor in a cohort sampled during active COVID-19. The sequenced sample was peripheral blood. V gene TRBV5-4 combines with J gene TRBJ2-2, with TRBD2 as a possible D gene (6 bases). This CDR3 is CASSSFGAGGELFF. The CDR3 region has the DNA TGTGCCAGCAGCTCCTTTGGGGCGGGGGGGGAGCTGTTTTTT.